These 23 T cell receptor beta chains were all obtained from the same sample, sequenced in a study of T cell clonality in common variable immunodeficiency. The data were produced by immunoSEQ multiplex PCR, yet TCRdb's version contains in-frame clones alone and is incomplete. This repertoire lists around 50,000 clones without singletons; about 1.8% sits in the top ten. Sequencing input: peripheral blood mononuclear cells. The receptors originated from a person aged 18-70 years in good health.

This clone was counted ten times or more. The read stops 3 residues short of the end of the CDR3; the missing end is completed from the germline J gene. The V call is TRBV7-2, the J call TRBJ1-5, with D hard to call. Trimming took 2 bases from V and 2 from J, leaving 7 bases between them. CDR1 and CDR2 (germline): SGHTA, FQGNSA. The CDR3 consists of 14 residues. The covered CDR3 bases are TGTGCCAGCAGCTTATCAGGCCGCAATCAGCCC. This encodes CASSLSGRNQP. The entire CDR3 reads CASSLSGRNQPQHF.

This clone showed up many times. The sequenced fragment ends 3 residues before the CDR3 boundary, so the rest is inferred from the germline J gene. The chain links TRBV6-1 to TRBJ2-1; 7 nucleotides agree with TRBD2. In germline, CDR1 is MNHNS, CDR2 SASEGT. The CDR3 length is 15 residues. V lost 4 bases to trimming and J lost 2 bases; unmatched junction nucleotides: 5. The CDR3: CASSGRLAPYNEQFF. The CDR3 DNA, read in part, is TGTGCCAGCAGTGGTAGACTAGCACCCTACAATGAG.

At least ten counts were recorded for this clone. Read data end 3 residues before the CDR3 end; the end is taken from the germline J gene. This chain links TRBV20-1 with TRBJ2-1; 8 bases are a match to TRBD2. The CDR3 loop spans 13 amino acids. Germline V gives CDR1 DFQATT, CDR2 SNEGSKA (reference sequence). Trimming cost V 6 bases and J 1 base; bases outside gene matches: 2. Partial CDR3 DNA: TGCAGTGCCATAGCGGGGTCCTACAATGAG. It is translated as CSAIAGSYNE. The entire CDR3 protein is CSAIAGSYNEQFF.

This clone was counted ten times or more. The read gets to within 3 residues of the CDR3 end, and the germline J gene fills in the rest. The J gene is TRBJ1-5, the V gene TRBV30; no reliable D call. This CDR3 is 17 amino acids long. Germline assignment: CDR1 GTSNPN and CDR2 SVGIG (reference sequence). Trimming stripped 5 bases from V and 2 bases from J, with 22 bases between. Here the CDR3 reads CAWGGSGVISGNQPQHF. CDR3 bases read: TGTGCCTGGGGAGGTTCAGGTGTCATATCTGGCAATCAGCCC.

This clone was seen at least ten times. Coverage ceases 3 residues before the CDR3 finishes, and the germline J gene fills in the end. The chain joins TRBV7-9 to TRBJ2-4; D ambiguous. V was pared by 5 bases and J by 1 base, with 6 bases between. CDR1 is SEHNR, CDR2 FQNEAQ, per germline (reference sequence). The CDR3 consists of 13 residues. The sequenced part of the CDR3 DNA is TGTGCCAGCAGCCGGGTCGCCAAAAACATT. This codes for CASSRVAKNI. In full, the CDR3 reads CASSRVAKNIQYF.

This clone has at least ten counts. The read stops 3 residues short of the end of the CDR3; the missing end is completed from the germline J gene. The chain couples TRBV5-6 to TRBJ1-1; perhaps TRBD1 as D (5 bases). The CDR3 consists of 15 residues. Germline V lookup: CDR1 SGHDT, CDR2 YYEEEE. V was trimmed by 0 bases and J by 1 base, leaving 10 bases between them. Partial CDR3 DNA: TGTGCCAGCAGCTTGGCAGGGTGGGAGAACACTGAA. Translating gives CASSLAGWENTE. The complete CDR3 reads CASSLAGWENTEAFF.

This clone has only a few counts. One junction end disagrees with the germline gene, perhaps due to a read error. The read ends 3 residues before the CDR3 terminus; that terminus is restored from the germline J gene. J is TRBJ2-5 and V is TRBV7-7; TRBD1 aligns across 7 bases. This CDR3 comprises 13 residues. Per germline, CDR1 SSHAT and CDR2 FNYEAQ (reference sequence). This CDR3 reads CASSSDREETQYF. The CDR3 bases that were read are TGTGCTAGCAGCTCCGACAGGGAAGAGACC.

The CDR3 bases that were read are TGTGCCAGCAGCAACCGGGACAGGGTGCTAAGCGAG. Encoded protein: CASSNRDRVLSE. The complete CDR3 sequence is CASSNRDRVLSEQYF. The chain uses TRBV7-9 and TRBJ2-7; 9 bases are a match to TRBD1. The read ends 3 residues before the CDR3 terminus; that terminus is restored from the germline J gene. The V segment lost 5 bases and the J segment 6 bases; nucleotides outside the gene matches: 11. This CDR3 spans 15 amino acids. Germline values: CDR1 SEHNR, CDR2 FQNEAQ (reference sequence).

This clone was seen repeatedly, ten times or more. The read stops 3 residues short of the end of the CDR3; the missing end is completed from the germline J gene. V and J are TRBV5-1 and TRBJ2-5; TRBD2 matches 7 bases. The CDR3 contains 17 residues. J lost 5 bases, V lost 3 bases, and 16 bases had no gene match. Germline V CDR1 and CDR2: SGHRS, YFSETQ. The DNA read from the CDR3 is TGCGCCAGCAGCTCCGCTGGGGGGAGCGGGGACGCCGAGACC. Its translation is CASSSAGGSGDAET. The entire CDR3 sequence reads CASSSAGGSGDAETQYF. The variable domain in full, with the rest retrieved from reference TRBV5-1 and TRBJ2-5, is KAGVTQTPRYLIKTRGQQVTLSCSPISGHRSVSWYQQTPGQGLQFLFEYFSETQRNKGNFPGRFSGRQFSNSRSEMNVSTLELGDSALYLCASSSAGGSGDAETQYFGPGTRLLVL.

This clone was counted many times. The CDR3 is cut off 3 residues early in the read; its end comes from the germline J gene. The rearrangement joins TRBV19 to TRBJ1-1; 7 nucleotides line up with TRBD1. The germline gives CDR1 LNHDA, CDR2 SQIVND (reference sequence). This CDR3 has 14 amino acids. V dropped 3 bases and J dropped 7; count of bases not matched to a gene: 8. CDR3 DNA, as far as it was read: TGTGCCAGTAGTATCGCCCGGGACAGAGTTGAA. Amino acid sequence: CASSIARDRVE. The full CDR3 reads CASSIARDRVEAFF.

This clone occurred a few times. The CDR3 end is not reached by the read, which stops 3 residues before it; the germline J gene fills it in. The chain has TRBV5-1 and TRBJ1-4; D not certain. Germline-derived CDR1 and CDR2 are SGHRS and YFSETQ. V shed 2 bases and J shed 0 bases, with 8 bases lying between them. This CDR3 is 15 amino acids long. Incomplete CDR3 DNA: TGCGCCAGCAGCTTTAACAGCCCAACTAATGAAAAA. Its translation: CASSFNSPTNEK. In full, the CDR3 is CASSFNSPTNEKLFF.

In this sample, this clone turned up many times. CDR3 DNA, as far as it was read: TGTGCCAGCAGCTATGGACAGGCTGCCTATGGC. This encodes CASSYGQAAYG. The full CDR3 sequence reads CASSYGQAAYGYTF. The chain couples TRBV5-5 to TRBJ1-2; 7 positions match TRBD1. The sequence runs out 3 residues before the end of the CDR3; the remainder is reconstructed from the germline J gene. Germline CDR1 reads SGHKS; CDR2 reads YYEKEE (reference sequence). The CDR3 has 14 amino acids. After removal of 3 bases from V and 4 bases from J, the junction contained 6 bases not matched to a gene.

This clone was counted at least ten times. The CDR3 end falls 3 residues outside the read, so it is completed with the germline J gene. The chain carries TRBV18 and TRBJ2-7, with 14 bases fitting TRBD2. The germline CDR1 and CDR2 sequences are KGHSH and LQKENI. The V gene end was trimmed by 3 bases and the J gene end by 2 bases; junction bases not matched to a gene: 3. This CDR3 is built from 16 residues. The sequenced CDR3 bases are TGTGCCAGCTCACCCGGACTAGCGGGGGGCCCCTACGAG. Translating it yields CASSPGLAGGPYE. The full CDR3 protein reads CASSPGLAGGPYEQYF.

Regarding this clone: The read ends 3 residues early relative to the CDR3; the germline J gene fills the gap. The chain joins TRBV7-2 to TRBJ1-1, with D perhaps TRBD1 (6 bases). Germline V CDR1 and CDR2: SGHTA, FQGNSA. The CDR3 is made up of 15 amino acids. The CDR3 region is CASSLNGLGADTAFF. CDR3 bases read: TGTGCCAGCAGCTTAAACGGGTTGGGGGCAGATACG.

This clone was recorded many times. With the read ending 3 residues before the CDR3 end, the germline J gene is used to fill in that end. The chain couples TRBV19 to TRBJ2-2, with a tentative D call TRBD1 (5 bases). The CDR3 runs 15 residues. The germline V gene has CDR1 LNHDA and CDR2 SQIVND (reference sequence). The CDR3 bases that were read are TGTGCCAGTAGTATACAGGGTCCGTCTAATGAAAAG. Translating it yields CASSIQGPSNEK. The CDR3 in its entirety is CASSIQGPSNEKLFF.

This clone was counted many times. Sequencing ends 3 residues short of the CDR3 end; the germline J gene provides the rest. The chain combines TRBV19 with TRBJ1-5; 7 bases match TRBD1. Losses at the gene ends were 6 bases for V and 3 bases for J; bases not matched to a gene: 23. Germline V lookup: CDR1 LNHDA, CDR2 SQIVND (reference sequence). The CDR3 length is 20 residues. CDR3 DNA (partial): TGTGCCAGTAGCCCAGTCGGGACAGACATCCAATACAGATTCAATCAGCCC. This translates into CASSPVGTDIQYRFNQP. The entire CDR3 is CASSPVGTDIQYRFNQPQHF.

CDR3 DNA, as far as it was read: TGCAGTGCAACCCTTGACAGGGCTGGGTACGAG. Its protein product is CSATLDRAGYE. The whole CDR3 reads CSATLDRAGYEYTF. The chain recombines TRBV20-1 with TRBJ1-2; 7 bases are shared with TRBD1. The CDR3 is cut off 3 residues early in the read; its end comes from the germline J gene. Per germline, CDR1 DFQATT and CDR2 SNEGSKA (reference sequence). The CDR3 runs 14 residues.

This clone was counted ten times or more. Read sequence stops 3 residues before the CDR3 end, and the germline J gene provides the missing end. This chain connects TRBV20-1 to TRBJ2-3, with D perhaps TRBD2 (6 bases). Trimming stripped 6 bases from V and 6 bases from J, with 22 bases between. Per the germline V gene, CDR1 is DFQATT and CDR2 is SNEGSKA (reference sequence). The CDR3 has 15 residues. The CDR3 DNA, read in part, is TGCAGTGCGGACCCCGGGACTCCCCAGGCGGATACG. This translates into CSADPGTPQADT. The CDR3 reads in full as CSADPGTPQADTQYF.

This clone was seen at least ten times. The read stops 3 residues short of the end of the CDR3; the missing end is completed from the germline J gene. J is TRBJ1-2 and V is TRBV20-1, with D possibly being TRBD1 (5 bases). The CDR3 extends over 15 amino acids. CDR1 and CDR2 from the germline V gene are DFQATT and SNEGSKA (reference sequence). The CDR3 sequence: CSAIKGEGWSEGYTF. The part of the CDR3 DNA that was read is TGCAGTGCTATAAAGGGAGAGGGGTGGTCGGAAGGC.

The sample holds many counts of this clone. The CDR3 sequence: CASSLGQGGGPDTQYF. Incomplete CDR3 DNA: TGTGCCAGCAGTTTGGGACAGGGCGGGGGTCCAGATACG. This chain uses TRBV12-3 or TRBV12-4 with TRBJ2-3; 9 bases agree with TRBD1. The CDR3 extends 3 residues past the end of the read, so its final part is completed from the germline J gene. This CDR3 contains 16 residues. J gave up 4 bases and V 3 bases, and 8 bases lay outside the gene matches.

This clone appeared many times. The CDR3 end is not reached by the read, which stops 3 residues before it; the germline J gene fills it in. This CDR3 is also generated by other DNA sequences in the sample. The chain recombines TRBV18 with TRBJ1-3, with D unresolved. CDR3 length: 15 residues. V gave up 3 bases and J gave up 0 bases, with 9 bases separating them. Per the germline V gene, CDR1 is KGHSH and CDR2 is LQKENI. This CDR3 is CASSPAVSSGNTIYF. The sequenced CDR3 bases are TGTGCCAGCTCACCCGCGGTTAGCTCTGGAAACACC.

This clone was recorded at least ten times. The observed sequence ends 3 residues before the CDR3 terminus, with the missing tail filled in from the germline J gene. The chain links TRBV20-1 to TRBJ2-3, with 13 nucleotides matching TRBD2. Germline lookup yields CDR1 DFQATT and CDR2 SNEGSKA (reference sequence). This CDR3 has 14 amino acids. The sequenced part of the CDR3 DNA is TGCAGTGCTCCACTAGCGGGGGGGTTGGAGACG. It is translated as CSAPLAGGLET. The whole CDR3 sequence is CSAPLAGGLETQYF.

About this clone: Coverage ceases 3 residues before the CDR3 finishes, and the germline J gene fills in the end. This sequence joins TRBV6-2 or TRBV6-3 and TRBJ1-2, with TRBD1 as a possible D gene (5 bases). The CDR3 extends over 15 amino acids. The germline V gene has CDR1 MNHEY and CDR2 SVGEGT. The CDR3 DNA, read in part, is TGTGCCAGCACCTACTTCGGGAGCGGGAGGGGTGAC. Amino acid sequence: CASTYFGSGRGD. The whole CDR3 protein is CASTYFGSGRGDYTF.